A selection of T cell receptor beta chains follows, all from one sample in a study of OX40 agonist ivuxolimab in advanced cancers. The data were produced by immunoSEQ multiplex PCR, yet TCRdb's version contains in-frame clones alone and is incomplete. The table lists approximately 80,000 clones, less than 95% of them singletons. This specimen consisted of CD4+ or CD8+ T cells sorted from blood, obtained in a trial of the OX40 agonist ivuxolimab. Receptor source: an adult with an advanced solid tumor such as melanoma, head and neck, liver or kidney cancer. CDR3s include the opening cysteine and the closing phenylalanine or tryptophan. Each record gives: CDR3 protein, V gene.

CASSLLVVTFRGEQYF,TRBV7-9
CASSWDLGEQYF,TRBV14
CASSWSGEEEQFF,TRBV5-1
CASSPVAGALKNIQYF,TRBV2
CASSLRDRAYGYTF,TRBV7-9
CASSPSGGGEQYF,TRBV18
CASSLGEANYGYTF,TRBV28
CASCRAEEETQYF,TRBV18
CASSLRLGGSYEQYF,TRBV11-1
CAWRDAGSGNTIYF,TRBV30
CASSLVAGGITDTQYF,TRBV7-6
CASSRIEGGYTF,TRBV6-5
CAWQGAGNTIYF,TRBV30
CASAPGGSSYNEQFF,TRBV12-5
CASSPMGTGGLSYNSPLHF,TRBV5-1
CASSESPDPSGNTIYF,TRBV6-1
CASSPRPASTGELFF,TRBV6-4
CASSLTLEGSGELFF,TRBV5-1
CASSAQIGGLKGYTF,TRBV7-8
CASSRGQGSTGELFF,TRBV7-9
CASSPAVTKAGQFF,TRBV18
CASSLEVAGALYGYTF,TRBV5-1
CASSPSVEGYTDTQYF,TRBV5-5
CASSETGTSTDTQYF,TRBV2
CASSSDRDRLTGELFF,TRBV6-5
CSVEEGSQETQYF,TRBV29-1
CASSNSGTVSTEAFF,TRBV6-5
CASSQERQGPLSNEKLFF,TRBV4-1
CASSLGPLGQPPLYGYTF,TRBV7-9
CASSLGTSGGTTYNEQFF,TRBV5-4
CASSRPGTENYGYTF,TRBV18
CASSSPGGAVGNTIYF,TRBV6-6
CASSFGPVGDSPLHF,TRBV5-5
CASRDRDRGYGYTF,TRBV19
CASSLTGTRGETQYF,TRBV7-2
CASTGSRGGASAYEQYF,TRBV2
CAWKSGQGRFYGYTF,TRBV30
CASSLPGAHQPQHF,TRBV27
CASSSPGGYGYTF,TRBV4-1
CASSFEGGPNTEAFF,TRBV28
CASRRTGPSPLHF,TRBV28
CASSPGTGSATDTQYF,TRBV14
CASIIGQGVQGTQYF,TRBV6-1
CASSRDGGGTDTQYF,TRBV6-4
CASSSSGKETQYF,TRBV19
CARRQGADTEAFF,TRBV2
CASSEGPGTVQGEQFF,TRBV6-1
CAWRQKGSSYNEQFF,TRBV30
CATGDGNYGYTF,TRBV18
CARGPMNTEAFF,TRBV25-1
CASSSSEATNEKLFF,TRBV5-1